This is a list of T cell receptor beta chains from one sample in a study of cytomegalovirus exposure and HLA in healthy donors. Sequencing used immunoSEQ multiplex PCR; TCRdb keeps in-frame clones, though not all of them. Of around 200,000 clones in the sample, just under 75% were seen once. What was sequenced was PBMCs. These receptor sequences come from a woman aged 25 to 39 in good health and CMV-seropositive. Each CDR3 is given with its conserved first and last residue. The D gene is left open where the match is weak. Size tells how often a clone was seen (once, few, many) or the class of an expanded clone, and some rows leave it out.

abundance,v_gene,d_gene,j_gene,CDR3nt,CDR3aa
few,TRBV6-1,TRBD2,TRBJ2-3,TGTGCCAGCAGTGACACTAGGATTAGCGGGAGTACGATAGATACGCAGTATTTT,CASSDTRISGSTIDTQYF
.,TRBV4-1,TRBD1,TRBJ2-2,TGCGCCAGCAGCCAAGAAGGGGGCAAGGGTTGGAGAACCGGGGAGCTGTTTTTT,CASSQEGGKGWRTGELFF
.,TRBV27,.,TRBJ2-2,TGTGCCAGCAGGGGGACTCTCGGCGGGGAGCTGTTTTTT,CASRGTLGGELFF
.,TRBV6-1,.,TRBJ1-1,TGTGCCAGCAGTCCCCGACAAAACACTGAAGCTTTCTTT,CASSPRQNTEAFF
.,TRBV6-5,TRBD2,TRBJ2-7,TGTGCCAGCCGGGGACTAGAGAGCTGGTATGAGCAGTACTTC,CASRGLESWYEQYF
few,TRBV29-1,TRBD2,TRBJ2-7,TGCAGCGTTATAGCGGGAGCCCGCGAGCAGTACTTC,CSVIAGAREQYF
once,TRBV15,TRBD1,TRBJ2-6,TGTGCCACCAGCAGAGATGGCCCCGGACAGGGGGCAATTCCACTCTCTGGGGCCAACGTCCTGACTTTC,CATSRDGPGQGAIPLSGANVLTF
.,TRBV4-1,TRBD1,TRBJ2-7,TGCGCCAGCAGGTATGATGACAGGGTACCCTACGAGCAGTACTTC,CASRYDDRVPYEQYF
.,TRBV21-1,.,TRBJ1-5,TGTGCCAGCGGAATGGGTGCGGGTCAGCCCCAGCATTTT,CASGMGAGQPQHF
.,TRBV28,.,TRBJ2-3,TGTGCCAGCACCGGGGGGCCCAATACGCAGTATTTT,CASTGGPNTQYF
.,TRBV11-2,TRBD1,TRBJ1-2,TGTGCCAGCAGCTTAGGTCCAGGGGGCCCCTATGGCTACACCTTC,CASSLGPGGPYGYTF
.,TRBV5-8,.,TRBJ2-1,TGTGCCAGCAGCCCCAGGGGAGGGGAGTTCTTC,CASSPRGGEFF
.,TRBV18,.,TRBJ2-7,TGTGCCAGCTCACTCCCGACTAGTCGATCTAGGTACGAGCAGTACTTC,CASSLPTSRSRYEQYF